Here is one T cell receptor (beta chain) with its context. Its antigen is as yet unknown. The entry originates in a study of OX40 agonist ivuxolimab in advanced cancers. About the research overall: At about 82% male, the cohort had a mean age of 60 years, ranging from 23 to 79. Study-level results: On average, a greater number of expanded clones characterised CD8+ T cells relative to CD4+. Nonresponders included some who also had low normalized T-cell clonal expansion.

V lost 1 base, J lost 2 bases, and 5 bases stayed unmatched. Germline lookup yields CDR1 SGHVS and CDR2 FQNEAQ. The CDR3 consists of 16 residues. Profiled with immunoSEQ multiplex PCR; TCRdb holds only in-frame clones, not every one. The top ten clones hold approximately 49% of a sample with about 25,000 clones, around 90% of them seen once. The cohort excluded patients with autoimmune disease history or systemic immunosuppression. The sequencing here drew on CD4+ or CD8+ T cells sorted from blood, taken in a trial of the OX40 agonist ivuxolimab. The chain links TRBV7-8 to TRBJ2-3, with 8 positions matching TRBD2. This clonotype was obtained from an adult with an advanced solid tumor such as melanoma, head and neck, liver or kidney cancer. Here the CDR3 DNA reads TGTGCCAGCAGCTTAGACGGGCGGGGGGCCACAGATACGCAGTATTTT. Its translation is CASSLDGRGATDTQYF. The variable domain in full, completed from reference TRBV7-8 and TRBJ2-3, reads GAGVSQSPRYKVAKRGQDVALRCDPISGHVSLFWYQQALGQGPEFLTYFQNEAQLDKSGLPSDRFFAERPEGSVSTLKIQRTQQEDSAVYLCASSLDGRGATDTQYFGPGTRLTVL.